The 3 T cell receptor beta chains given below trace back to one sample, sequenced in a study of T cell repertoires in cytomegalovirus infection. Their target antigens are unknown. TCRdb reanalysed the reads using MiXCR and keeps one entry per CDR3 protein. Among about half a million distinct CDR3 sequences listed, roughly a third were seen once. The sequencing used cultured PBMCs, collected from culture after CMV antigen stimulation. The receptor set was obtained from a human donor in good health (CMV status not recorded). Some clones in this sample may be carry-over from other donors' samples.

This clonotype appeared a few times. The V and J genes are TRBV12-3 or TRBV12-4 and TRBJ1-6, with no clear D. CDR3 length: 14 residues. Trimming removed 7 bases at V and 6 bases at J, with 13 bases between. The CDR3 nucleotides read TGTGCCAGCAACCACGACCGTCGTAATTCACCCCTCCACTTT. Protein sequence: CASNHDRRNSPLHF.

The chain has TRBV11-2 and TRBJ2-1; no clear D. V was shortened by 5 bases and J by 1 base, with 12 bases between the two germline ends. The CDR3 spans 15 residues. Germline CDR1 and CDR2: SGHAT and FQNNGV. The CDR3 DNA reads as TGTGCCAGCAGCCCGCCAGGCTGGTCCTACAATGAGCAGTTCTTC. Its translation is CASSPPGWSYNEQFF.

The chain is built from TRBV20-1 and TRBJ2-5, with 8 bases matching TRBD2. CDR1 is DFQATT and CDR2 is SNEGSKA in the germline V gene (reference sequence). The CDR3 consists of 14 residues. With V trimmed by 1 base and J by 4 bases, 5 bases remained unmatched. The CDR3 nucleotides read TGCAGTGCTAGAGTACCGGGAGGGGCAGAGACCCAGTACTTC. Its protein product is CSARVPGGAETQYF.